Below, 5 T cell receptor beta chains from the same sample are listed, as sequenced in a study of T cell repertoires in cytomegalovirus infection. MiXCR, applied by TCRdb to the reads, yields one record per CDR3 protein. The sample includes 310,000 or so distinct CDR3 sequences, 25% of them seen just once. The antigens for these receptors are not known. The starting material was cultured PBMCs, obtained from culture after CMV antigen stimulation. The receptor set was obtained from a human donor in good health (CMV status not recorded). Some clones in this sample may be carry-over from other donors' samples.

The chain uses TRBV12-3 or TRBV12-4 and TRBJ1-1; D remains ambiguous. Trimming took 5 bases from V and 3 from J, leaving 10 bases between them. CDR3 length: 13 residues. DNA of the CDR3: TGTGCCAGCAGTGAGTTTGGCCACACTGAAGCTTTCTTT. Residues: CASSEFGHTEAFF.

The V and J genes are TRBV11-2 and TRBJ1-6; D is undetermined. Germline V CDR1 and CDR2: SGHAT, FQNNGV. The CDR3 runs to 13 residues. The ends were cut back, 1 base at V and 10 bases at J, with 8 bases in the middle. In DNA form, the CDR3 reads TGTGCCAGCAGCTTAGCCCCGCGATCACCCCTCCACTTT. Translating it yields CASSLAPRSPLHF.

This clonotype was seen a few times. This chain uses TRBV10-2 with TRBJ2-3, with D unclear. Trimming took 3 bases from V and 5 from J, leaving 15 bases between them. CDR1 WSHSY and CDR2 SAAADI come from the germline V gene. This CDR3 contains 15 residues. The CDR3 sequence is CASSDGAPVLDTQYF. In DNA, the CDR3 is TGCGCCAGCAGTGATGGAGCCCCTGTACTAGATACGCAGTATTTT.

This clonotype was seen a handful of times. V and J are TRBV7-8 and TRBJ2-3, with 8 positions matching TRBD1. The CDR3 runs 16 residues. The germline gives CDR1 SGHVS, CDR2 FQNEAQ. V gave up 8 bases and J gave up 3 bases; unmatched junction bases: 13. The CDR3 here is CASGAPQGANTDTQYF. DNA of the CDR3: TGTGCCAGCGGGGCTCCCCAGGGGGCAAATACAGATACGCAGTATTTT.

The chain is built from TRBV19 and TRBJ2-5, with 7 bases that match TRBD2. J lost 5 bases, V lost 3 bases, and 6 bases had no gene match. This CDR3 is 14 amino acids long. The germline CDR1 and CDR2 sequences are LNHDA and SQIVND (reference sequence). This chain's CDR3 is CASSIGLVGETQYF. Written as DNA, the CDR3 is TGTGCCAGTAGTATCGGACTAGTGGGTGAGACCCAGTACTTC.